The present T cell receptor (beta chain) was sequenced within a study of regulatory T cells in long-lasting Graves disease. CDR3 regions were amplified by Arm-PCR using iRepertoire HTBI primers to build TCR beta libraries. TCRdb reanalysed the multiplex PCR reads using MiXCR and keeps one entry per CDR3 protein. Among 700,000 or so distinct CDR3 sequences, around 30% were seen once, and the ten largest hold roughly 41%. In regard to this clonotype: The antigen is not known. A junction end diverges from the germline sequence, so it may reflect a read error.

There are 15 residues in the CDR3. Germline-derived CDR1 and CDR2 are SGHAT and FQNNGV. Study-level points and caveats: Relative to newly diagnosed Graves' patients, persistent ones had lower TCR diversity. It was peripheral blood alone, not thyroid tissue, that was studied.

Time point here: persistent/refractory GD, antithyroid drugs over 5 years with positive TRAb. The TCR library was prepared using RNA isolated from PBMCs. One endocrinology department in Xi'an, China, was where patients came from. This TCR was sampled from a female donor with Graves disease. Source: peripheral blood mononuclear cells (PBMCs), taken when the disease was refractory, from a patient treated with antithyroid drugs. The chain links TRBV11-2 to TRBJ1-6; D not resolved. CDR3 sequence reads: CASRRGSSYNSPFHF. CDR3 bases: TGTGCCAGCAGGCGAGGGAGCTCCTATAATTCACCCTTCCACTTT.